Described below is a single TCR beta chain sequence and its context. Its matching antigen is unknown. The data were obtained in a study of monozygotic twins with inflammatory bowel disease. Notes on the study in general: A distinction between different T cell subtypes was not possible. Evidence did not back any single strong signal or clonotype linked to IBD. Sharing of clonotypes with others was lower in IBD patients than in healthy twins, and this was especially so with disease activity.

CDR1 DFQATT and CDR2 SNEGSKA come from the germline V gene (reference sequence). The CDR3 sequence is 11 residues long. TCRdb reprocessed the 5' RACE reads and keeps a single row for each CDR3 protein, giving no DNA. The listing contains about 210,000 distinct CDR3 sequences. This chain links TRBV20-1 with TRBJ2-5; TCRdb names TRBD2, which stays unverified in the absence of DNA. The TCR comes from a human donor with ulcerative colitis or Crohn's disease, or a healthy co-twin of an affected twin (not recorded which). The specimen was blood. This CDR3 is CSGEDGETQYF.